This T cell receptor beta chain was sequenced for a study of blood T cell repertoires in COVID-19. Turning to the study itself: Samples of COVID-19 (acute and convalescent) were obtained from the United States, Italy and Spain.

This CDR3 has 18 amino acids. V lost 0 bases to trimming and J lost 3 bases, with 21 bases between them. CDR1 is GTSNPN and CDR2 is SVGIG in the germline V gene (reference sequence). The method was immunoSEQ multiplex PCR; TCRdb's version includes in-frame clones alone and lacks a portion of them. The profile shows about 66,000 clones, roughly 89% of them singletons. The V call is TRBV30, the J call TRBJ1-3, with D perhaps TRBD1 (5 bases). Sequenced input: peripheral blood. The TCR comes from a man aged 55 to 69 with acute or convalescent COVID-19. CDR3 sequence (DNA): TGTGCCTGGAGTGTTGGGACTTTTACAGCCTCTCGTGGAAACACCATATATTTT. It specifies CAWSVGTFTASRGNTIYF.